The 20 T cell receptor beta chains presented below share a single source sample, sequenced in a study of T cell responses to AZD1222 COVID-19 vaccine. Sequenced by immunoSEQ multiplex PCR; TCRdb stores in-frame clones only, minus some. The sample shows about 140,000 clones, approximately 92% of them seen only once. Source: peripheral blood, taken 28 days after the second AZD1222 dose. These TCRs come from an adult who received the AZD1222 COVID-19 vaccine.

V usage is TRBV3-1 (or the pseudogene TRBV3-2) and J usage is TRBJ1-3; unclear D gene. This CDR3 region has 15 residues. V lost 7 bases and J 0 bases, leaving 13 bases between the germline ends. The germline V gene has CDR1 LGHDT and CDR2 YNNKEL (reference sequence). This chain's CDR3 is CASNRGRSSGNTIYF. The CDR3 DNA sequence: TGTGCCAGCAACCGGGGAAGAAGCTCTGGAAACACCATATATTTT.

This chain uses TRBV9 with TRBJ2-3; no clear D. Germline CDR1 is SGDLS and CDR2 is YYNGEE. V lost 0 bases and J lost 6, with 14 bases in between. The CDR3 runs 15 residues. This CDR3 is CASSVEGLPRDTQYF. CDR3 DNA: TGTGCCAGCAGCGTAGAAGGCTTGCCGAGGGATACGCAGTATTTT. The full variable domain, its missing parts supplied by reference TRBV9 and TRBJ2-3, is DSGVTQTPKHLITATGQRVTLRCSPRSGDLSVYWYQQSLDQGLQFLIQYYNGEERAKGNILERFSAQQFPDLHSELNLSSLELGDSALYFCASSVEGLPRDTQYFGPGTRLTVL.

J is TRBJ2-2 and V is TRBV25-1; no firm D call. The germline V gene has CDR1 MGHDK and CDR2 SYGVNS. V lost 10 bases, J lost 3 bases, and 9 bases lay in between. The CDR3 runs to 12 residues. Written as DNA, the CDR3 is TGTGCCATCACACTTGACACCGGGGAGCTGTTTTTT. This sequence encodes CAITLDTGELFF.

The chain is built from TRBV18 and TRBJ1-1; 9 nucleotides align to TRBD1. Trimming removed 7 bases from V and 2 bases from J; junction bases left unmatched: 8. Germline values: CDR1 KGHSH, CDR2 LQKENI. There are 15 residues in the CDR3. This chain's CDR3 is CASCDRDRVNTEAFF. As DNA, the CDR3 is TGTGCCAGCTGCGACCGGGACAGGGTTAACACTGAAGCTTTCTTT.

The chain uses TRBV28 and TRBJ2-1, with D possibly being TRBD1 (7 bases). The V and J ends lost 0 bases and 4 bases respectively, with 13 bases between them. CDR3 length: 16 amino acids. Germline loops: CDR1 MDHEN, CDR2 SYDVKM. In DNA, the CDR3 is TGTGCCAGCAGTTTATGGGGGCAGGGGGGATACAATGAGCAGTTCTTC. Residues: CASSLWGQGGYNEQFF.

To note about this clone: This same CDR3 is encoded by further DNA sequences in the sample. This chain joins TRBV6-2 or TRBV6-3 and TRBJ2-5; D unclear. This CDR3 is 11 amino acids long. From germline, CDR1 is MNHEY and CDR2 SVGEGT. With 1 base removed from V and 4 bases from J, the gap between germline ends came to 1 base. For the CDR3, the DNA is TGTGCCAGCAGTTACTTAGAGACCCAGTACTTC. Translating it yields CASSYLETQYF.

The chain combines TRBV7-9 with TRBJ1-3; 9 positions match TRBD1. The CDR3 has 16 residues. With 5 bases clipped from V and 6 bases from J, the junction kept 11 bases outside the gene matches. CDR1 SEHNR and CDR2 FQNEAQ come from the germline V gene (reference sequence). CDR3: CASSATPGQGLNTIYF. Written as DNA, the CDR3 is TGTGCCAGCAGCGCTACCCCCGGACAGGGGTTAAACACCATATATTTT.

The rearrangement uses TRBV4-2 and TRBJ1-2; D is perhaps TRBD1 (6 bases). This CDR3 contains 15 residues. Germline assignment: CDR1 LGHNA and CDR2 YNFKEQ. V lost 0 bases to trimming and J lost 8 bases, with 16 bases between them. For the CDR3, the DNA is TGTGCCAGCAGCCAAGATAGAACAGGGAGGATAGGCTACACCTTC. The encoded protein is CASSQDRTGRIGYTF.

The chain recombines TRBV4-3 with TRBJ1-1; 8 bases fit TRBD1. Germline values: CDR1 LGHNA, CDR2 YSLEER. The junction had 3 bases not matched to a gene; V was cut back by 0 bases and J by 9 bases. The CDR3 is made up of 13 amino acids. CDR3: CASSQDRQGQAFF. The DNA of the CDR3 is TGCGCCAGCAGCCAAGATCGACAGGGGCAAGCTTTCTTT.

The CDR3 DNA follows: TGTGCCAGCAGCCCCTTGGGCCTGTCCGAGCAGTACTTC. It codes for CASSPLGLSEQYF. J is TRBJ2-7 and V is TRBV14, with no clear D. The V and J ends lost 4 bases and 6 bases respectively, with 13 bases between them. Looked up from germline, CDR1 is SGHDN and CDR2 is FVKESK. The CDR3 has 13 residues.

This clone appeared a single time. This rearrangement joins TRBV5-6 to TRBJ1-5; a possible D gene is TRBD1 (6 bases). The CDR3 contains 16 residues. Germline V CDR1 and CDR2: SGHDT, YYEEEE. V lost 4 bases and J lost 0, with 14 bases in between. The DNA for the CDR3 is TGTGCCAGCAGCCGGGGGGGCCACATTAGCAATCAGCCCCAGCATTTT. Translating gives CASSRGGHISNQPQHF.

The V and J genes are TRBV24-1 and TRBJ1-2, with a weak D call TRBD1 (5 bases). The CDR3 consists of 13 residues. V lost 2 bases, J lost 7 bases, and 10 bases lay in between. The germline V gene has CDR1 KGHDR and CDR2 SFDVKD. The DNA of the CDR3 is TGTGCCACCAGTGATTCCGGGACCCCTGGCTACACCTTC. Its protein product is CATSDSGTPGYTF.

The chain recombines TRBV28 with TRBJ1-3; D is unclear. The CDR3 has 14 residues. V shed 7 bases and J shed 4 bases, with 14 bases lying between them. Per the germline V gene, CDR1 is MDHEN and CDR2 is SYDVKM. CDR3 region: CASTPASTGNTIYF. As DNA, the CDR3 is TGTGCCAGCACACCCGCCAGCACGGGAAACACCATATATTTT.

The rearrangement uses TRBV6-6 and TRBJ1-5, with 7 bases identical to TRBD1. Germline V CDR1 and CDR2: MNHNY, SVGAGI (reference sequence). V shed 7 bases and J 1 base; nucleotides not matched to a gene: 1. This CDR3 region has 13 residues. The CDR3 protein is CASIRGSNQPQHF. Here the CDR3 DNA reads TGTGCCAGCATCAGGGGGAGCAATCAGCCCCAGCATTTT.

This clone was seen a single time. This chain joins TRBV5-6 and TRBJ1-5; possibly TRBD1 for D (5 bases). Trimming stripped 3 bases from V and 5 bases from J, with 12 bases between. Germline CDR1 SGHDT, CDR2 YYEEEE. The CDR3 sequence is 14 residues long. CDR3 nucleotide sequence: TGTGCCAGCAGCTACGGGGGGGGAGATCAGCCCCAGCATTTT. Translated: CASSYGGGDQPQHF.

V is TRBV9 and J is TRBJ2-6, with D perhaps assigned TRBD1 or TRBD2 (5 bases each). Between the trimmed V and J ends, which lost 0 bases and 4 bases, there was a span of 14 bases. The CDR3 contains 17 residues. CDR1 SGDLS and CDR2 YYNGEE come from the germline V gene. The CDR3, as DNA: TGTGCCAGCAGCGTAGATGGCAGGGACCCCGGGGCCAACGTCCTGACTTTC. Protein: CASSVDGRDPGANVLTF. Full variable domain (remainder filled in from reference TRBV9 and TRBJ2-6): DSGVTQTPKHLITATGQRVTLRCSPRSGDLSVYWYQQSLDQGLQFLIQYYNGEERAKGNILERFSAQQFPDLHSELNLSSLELGDSALYFCASSVDGRDPGANVLTFGAGSRLTVL.

The chain couples TRBV7-2 to TRBJ1-1, with 7 bases fitting TRBD1. The CDR3 is made up of 15 amino acids. CDR1 and CDR2 (germline): SGHTA, FQGNSA. V shed 2 bases, J shed 6 bases, and the junction held 9 bases outside the gene matches. Here the CDR3 reads CASSLTRTGAAEAFF. In DNA, the CDR3 is TGTGCCAGCAGCTTAACCCGGACAGGAGCCGCTGAAGCTTTCTTT. Full variable domain (rest looked up from reference TRBV7-2 and TRBJ1-1): GAGVSQSPSNKVTEKGKDVELRCDPISGHTALYWYRQSLGQGLEFLIYFQGNSAPDKSGLPSDRFSAERTGGSVSTLTIQRTQQEDSAVYLCASSLTRTGAAEAFFGQGTRLTVV.

This clone was counted between two and nine times. V usage is TRBV27 and J usage is TRBJ2-5; 15 nucleotides match TRBD2. CDR1 MNHEY and CDR2 SMNVEV come from the germline V gene (reference sequence). The length of the CDR3 is 18 residues. The junction had 8 bases not matched to a gene; V was cut back by 4 bases and J by 2 bases. The CDR3 here is CASSSGLAGGPGQETQYF. CDR3 in DNA: TGTGCCAGCAGTTCCGGACTAGCGGGAGGGCCAGGGCAAGAGACCCAGTACTTC.

V gene TRBV4-3 combines with J gene TRBJ2-5; unclear D gene. CDR3 size: 15 residues. V lost 0 bases and J 2 bases, leaving 10 bases between the germline ends. Germline V lookup: CDR1 LGHNA, CDR2 YSLEER. The CDR3 DNA reads TGCGCCAGCAGCCAAGATCAAGGACGGCAAGAGACCCAGTACTTC. Translated, it gives CASSQDQGRQETQYF.

In this sample, this clone turned up once. The rearrangement links TRBV28 to TRBJ1-2, with D uncertain. Trimming removed 6 bases at V and 4 bases at J, with 12 bases between. This CDR3 is 13 amino acids long. The germline CDR1 and CDR2 sequences are MDHEN and SYDVKM. The CDR3 region is CASSHHDSYGYTF. The CDR3 nucleotides are TGTGCCAGCAGCCATCACGATAGCTATGGCTACACCTTC.